This TCR beta chain is drawn from a study of shared clonotypes between healthy human individuals. The ends lost 0 bases at V and 4 bases at J; junction bases unmatched: 3. Germline assignment: CDR1 SGHTA and CDR2 FQGTGA. The CDR3 has 14 amino acids. In regard to this clone: Its antigen is not known. This same CDR3 is encoded by further DNA sequences in the sample.

At the deep level, the assay was run. Measured with immunoSEQ multiplex PCR; TCRdb has only the in-frame clones, and not every one. The table includes roughly 2,500,000 clones, 90% to 95% detected once. Points from the study as a whole: The study drew on few donors, limiting represented genetic and exposure-history diversity.

This receptor was obtained from a young man in good health. Some clones in this sample may be carry-over from other donors' samples. The sample was naive CD4+ T cells from PBMCs. Subset described: CD45RA+ positively selected. V gene TRBV7-3 combines with J gene TRBJ2-7; 7 bases are a match to TRBD2. CDR3 amino acids: CASSLTGGSYEQYF. The DNA for the CDR3 is TGTGCCAGCAGCTTAACGGGAGGGTCTTACGAGCAGTACTTC.